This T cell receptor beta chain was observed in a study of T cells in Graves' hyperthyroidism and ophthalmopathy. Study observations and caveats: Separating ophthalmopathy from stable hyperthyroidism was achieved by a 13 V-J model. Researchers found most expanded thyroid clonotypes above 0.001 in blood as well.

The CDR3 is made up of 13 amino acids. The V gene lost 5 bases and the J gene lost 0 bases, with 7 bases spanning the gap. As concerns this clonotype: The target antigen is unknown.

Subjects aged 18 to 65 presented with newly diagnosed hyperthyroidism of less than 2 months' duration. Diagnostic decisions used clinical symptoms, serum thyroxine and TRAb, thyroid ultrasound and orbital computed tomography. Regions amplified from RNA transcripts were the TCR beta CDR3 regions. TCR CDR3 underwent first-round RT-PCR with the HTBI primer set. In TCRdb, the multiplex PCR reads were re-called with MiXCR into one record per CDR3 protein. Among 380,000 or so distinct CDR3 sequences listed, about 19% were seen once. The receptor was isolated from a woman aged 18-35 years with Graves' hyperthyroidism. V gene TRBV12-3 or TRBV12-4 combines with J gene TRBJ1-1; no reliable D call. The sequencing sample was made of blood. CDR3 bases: TGTGCCAGCAGTACCCAGATGAACACTGAAGCTTTCTTT. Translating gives CASSTQMNTEAFF.